This T cell receptor (beta chain) was identified in a study of OX40 agonist ivuxolimab in advanced cancers. Whole-study context: The dose of intravenous ivuxolimab that patients received every 2 weeks ranged from 0.01 to 10 mg/kg. Study results and caveats: Expanded clones were, on average, more numerous in CD8+ T cells than in CD4+.

On this clone: What it binds is unknown.

With 0 bases removed from V and 5 bases from J, the gap between germline ends came to 19 bases. The CDR3 consists of 17 residues. From germline, CDR1 is LNHNV and CDR2 YYDKDF (reference sequence). TCRdb's table, derived via immunoSEQ multiplex PCR, lists solely in-frame clones and lacks some. The sample lists about 70,000 clones, around 90% seen once, with around 2.7% in the top ten. The rearrangement links TRBV15 to TRBJ1-1; TRBD1 is a possible D gene (5 bases). This specimen consisted of CD4+ or CD8+ T cells sorted from blood, obtained in a trial of the OX40 agonist ivuxolimab. The sequence came from an adult with an advanced solid tumor such as melanoma, head and neck, liver or kidney cancer. CDR3 coding DNA: TGTGCCACCAGCAGAGATTCTTTTATGGGGGTGGGGACTGAAGCTTTCTTT. This gives the protein CATSRDSFMGVGTEAFF.